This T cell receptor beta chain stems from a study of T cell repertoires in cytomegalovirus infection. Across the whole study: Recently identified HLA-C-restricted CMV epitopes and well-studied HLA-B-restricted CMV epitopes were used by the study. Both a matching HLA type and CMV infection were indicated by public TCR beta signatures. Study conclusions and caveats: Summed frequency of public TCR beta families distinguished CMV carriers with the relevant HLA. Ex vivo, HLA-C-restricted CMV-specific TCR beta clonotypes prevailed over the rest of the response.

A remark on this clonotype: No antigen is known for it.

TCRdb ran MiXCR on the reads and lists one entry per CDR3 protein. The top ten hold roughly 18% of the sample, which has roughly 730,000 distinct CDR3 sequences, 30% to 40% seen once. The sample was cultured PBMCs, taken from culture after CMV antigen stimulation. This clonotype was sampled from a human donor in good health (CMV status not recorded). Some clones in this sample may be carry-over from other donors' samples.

CDR3 DNA: TGTGCCAGCAGTGACAGGGTTTCCCTCAATGAGCAGTTCTTC. This translates into CASSDRVSLNEQFF. The chain couples TRBV6-6 to TRBJ2-1; 7 bases match TRBD1. Looked up from germline, CDR1 is MNHNY and CDR2 is SVGAGI (reference sequence). The CDR3 spans 14 residues. Trimming cost V 5 bases and J 6 bases; bases outside gene matches: 7.